This note documents a single T cell receptor (beta chain) sequence. As originally analysed: Amplification from reference gene primers served as the basis for estimated nucleated cell counts. TCRdb keeps only in-frame clones here, not all; method: immunoSEQ multiplex PCR. The V and J calls and clone size were taken over from that table, and D and trimming were inferred from the DNA. The sample holds 120,000 to 150,000 clones, almost 90% seen once. The data derive from a study of blood T cell repertoires in COVID-19. The overall study: Specimens from acute and convalescent COVID-19 originated in the United States, Italy and Spain. The cDNA or gDNA used as material had been derived from T cells, B-cell-depleted T cells, or PBMCs.

The receptor comes from a human donor in a cohort sampled during active COVID-19. The sample was peripheral blood.

The CDR3 protein is CASSIEQGYQPQHF. CDR3 nucleotides: TGTGCCAGTAGTATTGAACAGGGATATCAGCCCCAGCATTTT. The rearrangement joins TRBV19 to TRBJ1-5; tentative D call: TRBD1 (6 bases). V was pared by 3 bases and J by 5 bases, with 11 bases between. The CDR3 contains 14 residues. CDR1 LNHDA and CDR2 SQIVND come from the germline V gene (reference sequence).